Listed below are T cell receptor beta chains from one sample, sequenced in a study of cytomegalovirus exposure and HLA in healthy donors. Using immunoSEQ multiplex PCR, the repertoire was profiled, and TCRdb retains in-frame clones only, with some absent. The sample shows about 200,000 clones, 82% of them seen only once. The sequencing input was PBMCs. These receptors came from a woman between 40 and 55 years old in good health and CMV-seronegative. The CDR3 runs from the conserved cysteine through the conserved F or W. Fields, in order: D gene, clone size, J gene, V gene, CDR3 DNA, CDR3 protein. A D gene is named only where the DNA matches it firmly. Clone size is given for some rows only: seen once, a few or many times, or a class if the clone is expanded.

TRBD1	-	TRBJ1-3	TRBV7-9	TGTGCCAGCAGCGCTACAGCGACAGGGTTGGCTGGAAACACCATATATTTT	CASSATATGLAGNTIYF
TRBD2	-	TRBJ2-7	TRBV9	TGTGCCAGCAGCCTCAGACCGGGACTAAGCGACGAGCAGTACTTC	CASSLRPGLSDEQYF
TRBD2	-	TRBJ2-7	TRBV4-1	TGCGCCAGCAGCCTTCAGGGACTAGCGGGAGGATCCTACGAGCAGTACTTC	CASSLQGLAGGSYEQYF
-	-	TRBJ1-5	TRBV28	TGTGCCAGCAGTGTCAGACAGTTAAATCAGCCCCAGCATTTT	CASSVRQLNQPQHF
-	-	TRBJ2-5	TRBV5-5	TGTGCCAGCAGCCGTCAAGAGACCCAGTACTTC	CASSRQETQYF
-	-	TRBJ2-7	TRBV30	TGTGCCTGGAGTCCCGGACTTGTCTACGAGCAGTACTTC	CAWSPGLVYEQYF
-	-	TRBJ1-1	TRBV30	TGTGCCTGGAGTCCCATCCCAGGCTCCAAAGCTTTCTTT	CAWSPIPGSKAFF
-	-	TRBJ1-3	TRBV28	TGTGCCAGCAGCCAGGTGGATTCTGGAAACACCATATATTTT	CASSQVDSGNTIYF
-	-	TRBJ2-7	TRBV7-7	TGTGCCAGCAGCTTAGGACTAGGCTACGAGCAGTACTTC	CASSLGLGYEQYF
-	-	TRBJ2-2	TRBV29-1	TGCAGCGTTGGTATTGCGAACGGGGAGCTGTTTTTT	CSVGIANGELFF
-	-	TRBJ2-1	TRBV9	TGTGCCAGCAGCCCCTTTTCGGGACAACGGTCCTACAATGAGCAGTTCTTC	CASSPFSGQRSYNEQFF
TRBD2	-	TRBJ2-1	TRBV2	TGTGCCAGCGCCTTTCCCTTTGACGGGACTAGCGGGAGTAGTTCCTACAATGAGCAGTTCTTC	CASAFPFDGTSGSSSYNEQFF
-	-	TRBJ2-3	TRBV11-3	TGTGCCAGCAGCTTAGATCTGGGAGGCACAGATACGCAGTATTTT	CASSLDLGGTDTQYF
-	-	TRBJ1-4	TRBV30	TGTGCCTGGAGTCGACAACTTGCAACTAATGAAAAACTGTTTTTT	CAWSRQLATNEKLFF
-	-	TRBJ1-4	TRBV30	TGTGCCTGGAGTGTTATAGATGCAACTAATGAAAAACTGTTTTTT	CAWSVIDATNEKLFF
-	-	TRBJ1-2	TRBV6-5	TGTGCCAGCAGCGGACAGCATAACTATGGCTACACCTTC	CASSGQHNYGYTF
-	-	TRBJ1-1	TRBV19	TGTGCCAGTAGTATAGTAGCCGGGGTTGAAGCTTTCTTT	CASSIVAGVEAFF
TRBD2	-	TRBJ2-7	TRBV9	TGTGCCAGCAGCGGCCGGAGGTCCCTAGCGGCGATGCACGAGCAGTACTTC	CASSGRRSLAAMHEQYF
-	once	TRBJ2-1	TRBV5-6	TGTGCCAGCAGCTTGCGGATCAGGATCAATGAGCAGTTCTTC	CASSLRIRINEQFF
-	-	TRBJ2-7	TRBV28	TGTGCCAGCAGTTCCCCCGCAGGAGGAGTCTTCTACGAGCAGTACTTC	CASSSPAGGVFYEQYF
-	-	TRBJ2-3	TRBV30	TGTGCCTGGAACAGTGGAACCACAGATACGCAGTATTTT	CAWNSGTTDTQYF
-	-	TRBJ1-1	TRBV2	TGTGCCAGCAGTGAGGGGGCAGGCACTGAAGCTTTCTTT	CASSEGAGTEAFF
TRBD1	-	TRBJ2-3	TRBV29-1	TGCAGCGTTGAAAGACAGGGTGGGTTTGTAGGTACGCAGTATTTT	CSVERQGGFVGTQYF
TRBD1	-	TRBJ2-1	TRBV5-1	TGCGCCAGCAGCTTCGGGACAGGACGGAATGAGCAGTTCTTC	CASSFGTGRNEQFF
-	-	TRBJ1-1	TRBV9	TGTGCCAGCAGCGTAGGGGGCGACACTGAAGCTTTCTTT	CASSVGGDTEAFF
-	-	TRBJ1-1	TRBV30	TGTGCCTTCGGGAGGCGGAACACTGAAGCTTTCTTT	CAFGRRNTEAFF
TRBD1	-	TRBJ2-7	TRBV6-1	TGTGCCAGCAGTGAAACACGACAGGGATGGTACGAGCAGTACTTC	CASSETRQGWYEQYF
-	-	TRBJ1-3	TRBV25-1	TGTGCCAGCAGTGACCGGGGGAGAGGAAACACCATATATTTT	CASSDRGRGNTIYF
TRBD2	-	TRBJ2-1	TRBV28	TGTGCCAGCAGTCCTAGGGGACTAGCGCTCGTCCGGGATGAGCAGTTCTTC	CASSPRGLALVRDEQFF
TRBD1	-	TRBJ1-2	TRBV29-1	TGCAGCGTTGGACAGGGGGATGGTGGCTACACCTTC	CSVGQGDGGYTF
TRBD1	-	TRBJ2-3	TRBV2	TGTGCCAGCAGACGGACAGGGAGAGATACGCAGTATTTT	CASRRTGRDTQYF
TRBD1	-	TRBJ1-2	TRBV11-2	TGTGCCAGCAGCCTGAACCAGGGGGCGAGTCGTGGCTACACCTTC	CASSLNQGASRGYTF